These T cell receptor beta chains were read from a single sample in a study of Ad26.COV2.S vaccination and SARS-CoV-2 variants. Profiling relied on immunoSEQ multiplex PCR, and the TCRdb table lists in-frame clones only, not all of them. In the table there are around 350,000 clones, under 95% of which are singletons. The material sequenced was peripheral blood, taken after recovery from COVID-19. These receptors all stem from a human donor who had recovered from COVID-19. CDR3s leave out the opening cysteine and the closing phenylalanine or tryptophan. Clone size is shown for a subset of rows, as once, few, many or a class of expanded clone.

>TRBV4-3|14|once
ASSQATRGWTGELF
>TRBV5-1|14|.
ASSLAVSRQGAGYT
>TRBV24-1|10|.
ATSDYYYGYT
>TRBV5-5|12|.
ASSTRGGRETQY
>TRBV5-4|12|once
ASSLRGGLNEQF
>TRBV5-4|11|.
ASSLRGQETQY
>TRBV7-9|18|.
ASSTGVGRGSFSANEKLF
>TRBV7-9|12|.
ASSPIAGAYEQY
>TRBV10-3|13|.
AISESERGTDTQY
>TRBV5-1|12|.
ASSLAQGDYGYT
>TRBV9|14|.
ASSASGGAPYNEQF
>TRBV4-1|15|.
ASSQDGGSGGQETQY
>TRBV13|14|.
ASSLIAGGVTDTQY
>TRBV7-2|13|.
ASRKTQGGTYEQY
>TRBV9|14|.
ASSTLSGGAADTQY
>TRBV6-5|11|.
ASSYSILAEAF
>TRBV27|15|.
ASSLESSGSSSDTQY
>TRBV7-2|13|.
ASSLRDGSNSPLH
>TRBV21-1|15|once
ASSSEGGAYSNQPQH
>TRBV7-9|11|.
ASSSDRGREQY
>TRBV3-1/TRBV3-2|13|.
ASSQDWGEWSPLH
>TRBV7-9|11|.
ASSRPLWDEQF
>TRBV24-1|12|.
ATSDDRGTDTQY
>TRBV5-1|10|once
ASSFGSDGYT
>TRBV6-5|13|few
ASSYSRGGQETQY
>TRBV10-1|16|.
ASSESSFVGGPGGELF
>TRBV9|13|once
ASSVGAIGANVLT
>TRBV4-1|18|.
ASSQDGLAGGYSTTDTQY
>TRBV20-1|8|.
SASIETQY
>TRBV6-2/TRBV6-3|17|.
ASSYSKHTQGIINQPQH
>TRBV27|13|once
ASSFRGTGTYEQY
>TRBV7-9|12|.
ASIPRQGIYEQY
>TRBV27|11|.
ASSGWDTDTQY
>TRBV18|14|once
ASSPGRLSSYNEQF
>TRBV18|14|.
ASSPELAGAGETQY
>TRBV5-6|14|.
ASSLRGGTGSSGYT
>TRBV19|8|few
ASWEAGFT
>TRBV11-2|14|.
ASSLGIIGGGQPQH